This T cell receptor (beta chain) was found in a study of shared clonotypes between healthy human individuals. Study-level information: Aged between 18 and 49, the donors were a couple of women and three men.

The DNA input per sorted-subset replicate PCR was about 220 ng, corresponding to some 30,000 T cell genomes. Here immunoSEQ multiplex PCR was the method, and the copy in TCRdb shows in-frame clones only, minus some. Here the sample spans millions of clones, just over 90% being singletons. The study's findings and limits: Between a handful of donors, naive CD4 clonotypes were shared at a level of around 5.2%.

Comments on this clone: As yet, its antigen is unknown.

Recent vaccinations or acute infections were absent in the healthy HIV-negative adult donors. Germline V CDR1 and CDR2: MGHRA, YSYEKL. The CDR3 is 18 amino acids. V was clipped by 3 bases and J by 3 bases; unmatched bases: 12. What was sequenced was naive CD4+ T cells sorted from blood. Specified subset: CD45RA+ positively selected. This chain uses TRBV4-1 with TRBJ2-3; TRBD1 matches at 10 bases. The source is a man between 18 and 35 years old in good health. In nucleotides, the CDR3 is TGCGCCAGCAGCCATGACCCGGGACAGGGGCAATGGACAGATACGCAGTATTTT. Residues: CASSHDPGQGQWTDTQYF.